Listed here are 28 T cell receptor beta chains from one sample, sequenced in a study of blood T cell repertoires in COVID-19. The repertoire was sequenced with immunoSEQ multiplex PCR; TCRdb's copy has only in-frame clones and lacks some. The data hold 130,000 or so clones, with around 80% observed a single time. Sequenced material: peripheral blood. Receptor source: a man between 60 and 75 years old with active or convalescent COVID-19.

The gene calls are TRBV19 and TRBJ2-6; the D gene is possibly TRBD2 (5 bases). The CDR3 is 16 amino acids. Trimming pared 10 bases from V and 0 bases from J, leaving 16 bases between. CDR1 LNHDA and CDR2 SQIVND come from the germline V gene (reference sequence). The DNA of the CDR3 is TGTGCCACGACGCGGGCGTCAGTCTCTGGGGCCAACGTCCTGACTTTC. Translating gives CATTRASVSGANVLTF.

This clone was found once. V is TRBV19 and J is TRBJ2-7; D is possibly TRBD2 (6 bases). CDR1 LNHDA and CDR2 SQIVND come from the germline V gene (reference sequence). This CDR3 contains 15 residues. Between the trimmed V and J ends, which lost 7 bases and 5 bases, there was a span of 21 bases. CDR3 DNA sequence: TGTGCCAGTACAACCACCCCAGCGGGTAGCGACGAGCAGTACTTC. It specifies CASTTTPAGSDEQYF.

This rearrangement joins TRBV11-2 to TRBJ2-3; possibly TRBD2 for D (5 bases). Germline V gene lookup returns CDR1 SGHAT and CDR2 FQNNGV. Trimming cost V 5 bases and J 2 bases, with 14 bases left between them. The CDR3 covers 15 residues. CDR3 coding DNA: TGTGCCAGCAGCCCACTCGGGGAGTTCACAGATACGCAGTATTTT. Encoded protein: CASSPLGEFTDTQYF.

In DNA form, the CDR3 reads TGTGCCAGCAGTTACTCAGGGGGTGGCCGTGAAGCTTTCTTT. Amino acid sequence: CASSYSGGGREAFF. The chain recombines TRBV6-2 or TRBV6-3 with TRBJ1-1; D may be TRBD1 (6 bases). The CDR3 contains 14 residues. CDR1 and CDR2 from the germline V gene are MNHEY and SVGEGT. The V and J ends lost 0 bases and 7 bases respectively, with 12 bases between them.

The genes are TRBV5-5 and TRBJ2-5; D not certain. The germline V gene has CDR1 SGHKS and CDR2 YYEKEE (reference sequence). The CDR3 consists of 15 residues. The V end was cut by 2 bases, the J end by 1 base, with 12 bases between. The CDR3 DNA is TGTGCCAGCAGCTTACACAGATCCGGCCAAGAGACCCAGTACTTC. It codes for CASSLHRSGQETQYF.

The chain recombines TRBV3-1 (or the pseudogene TRBV3-2) with TRBJ2-3, with 15 positions matching TRBD2. Trimming removed 4 bases from V and 5 bases from J; junction bases left unmatched: 4. Per the germline V gene, CDR1 is LGHDT and CDR2 is YNNKEL (reference sequence). This CDR3 has 16 amino acids. CDR3 nucleotides: TGTGCCAGCAGCCGCGGACTAGCGGGAGGGCAAGATACGCAGTATTTT. Protein sequence: CASSRGLAGGQDTQYF.

V gene TRBV28 combines with J gene TRBJ1-1, with 7 bases identical to TRBD1. The germline V gene encodes CDR1 MDHEN and CDR2 SYDVKM. J gave up 5 bases and V 6 bases, and 9 bases lay outside the gene matches. This CDR3 is 14 amino acids long. CDR3 loop: CASRQNRGATEAFF. CDR3 DNA: TGTGCCAGCAGGCAAAACAGGGGTGCGACTGAAGCTTTCTTT. The complete variable domain, with remaining parts taken from reference TRBV28 and TRBJ1-1, reads DVKVTQSSRYLVKRTGEKVFLECVQDMDHENMFWYRQDPGLGLRLIYFSYDVKMKEKGDIPEGYSVSREKKERFSLILESASTNQTSMYLCASRQNRGATEAFFGQGTRLTVV.

The chain carries TRBV10-1 and TRBJ2-1; possible D gene TRBD2, 6 bases. Germline CDR1 is WNHNN and CDR2 is SYGVQD (reference sequence). There are 15 residues in the CDR3. The V end was cut by 9 bases, the J end by 1 base, with 16 bases between. Here the CDR3 reads CASFFSGKSYNEQFF. In nucleotides, the CDR3 is TGCGCCAGTTTTTTTAGCGGAAAATCCTACAATGAGCAGTTCTTC.

This clone was detected a few times. This chain uses TRBV12-3 or TRBV12-4 with TRBJ1-5, with D hard to call. V lost 5 bases to trimming and J lost 7 bases, with 12 bases between them. CDR3 size: 13 residues. The CDR3 sequence: CASSPREDQPQHF. CDR3 nucleotide sequence: TGTGCCAGCAGTCCCCGGGAAGACCAGCCCCAGCATTTT.

This sequence joins TRBV12-5 and TRBJ2-7, with D possibly being TRBD1 (5 bases). This CDR3 region has 13 residues. CDR1 and CDR2 from the germline V gene are LGHNT and FRNRAP. Trimming shortened V by 3 bases and J by 1 base, and 7 bases separated the two germline ends. CDR3 amino acids: CASGLAGSYEQYF. As DNA, the CDR3 is TGTGCTAGTGGTTTAGCAGGGTCCTACGAGCAGTACTTC.

The chain carries TRBV19 and TRBJ2-7; possibly TRBD2 for D (6 bases). This CDR3 region has 15 residues. Per the germline V gene, CDR1 is LNHDA and CDR2 is SQIVND (reference sequence). V was pared by 0 bases and J by 3 bases, with 12 bases between. The DNA of the CDR3 is TGTGCCAGTAGTATAGACGGGGGAGCGAACTACGAGCAGTACTTC. It codes for CASSIDGGANYEQYF.

The V call is TRBV4-2, the J call TRBJ2-7; 7 bases fit TRBD1. The CDR3 totals 16 residues. Trimming removed 0 bases from V and 3 bases from J; junction bases left unmatched: 8. Germline-derived CDR1 and CDR2 are LGHNA and YNFKEQ. CDR3 nucleotide sequence: TGTGCCAGCAGCCAAGATTCCCGAGGGGGCTACTACGAGCAGTACTTC. Translated, it gives CASSQDSRGGYYEQYF.

J is TRBJ2-5 and V is TRBV24-1; 7 bases are a match to TRBD1. J was trimmed by 0 bases and V by 4 bases; bases with no gene match: 4. The CDR3 has 15 residues. Germline-derived CDR1 and CDR2 are KGHDR and SFDVKD. Here the CDR3 DNA reads TGTGCCACCAGTGAAGGGACAGTGTACCAAGAGACCCAGTACTTC. As protein: CATSEGTVYQETQYF.

The rearrangement links TRBV4-1 to TRBJ2-1, with 11 bases matching TRBD1. The ends lost 4 bases at V and 4 bases at J; junction bases unmatched: 6. The CDR3 is made up of 16 amino acids. Germline V lookup: CDR1 MGHRA, CDR2 YSYEKL. CDR3 nucleotide sequence: TGCGCCAGCAGCCGCAGGACAGGGGGCTTGTACAATGAGCAGTTCTTC. Translation: CASSRRTGGLYNEQFF.

This clone was counted only a few times. The chain couples TRBV12-3 or TRBV12-4 to TRBJ1-2; D is unclear. Trimming left V 5 bases short and J 8 bases short, with 12 bases between. CDR3 length: 12 amino acids. The CDR3 protein is CASSPSTRGYTF. CDR3 nucleotide sequence: TGTGCCAGCAGTCCCTCGACGAGGGGCTACACCTTC.

The gene calls are TRBV7-3 and TRBJ2-2; 8 nucleotides line up with TRBD2. CDR1 is SGHTA, CDR2 FQGTGA, per germline. This CDR3 has 16 residues. The trim removed 4 bases at V and 5 bases at J, leaving 9 bases unmatched. This CDR3 reads CASSSSGSRATGELFF. The CDR3 DNA reads TGTGCCAGCAGCTCAAGCGGGAGTAGGGCAACCGGGGAGCTGTTTTTT.

The CDR3 spells CASSPTGGPRISGYTF. Here the CDR3 DNA reads TGTGCCAGCAGCCCAACAGGGGGCCCCCGTATTTCAGGCTACACCTTC. This rearrangement joins TRBV5-8 to TRBJ1-2; 9 bases agree with TRBD1. Per germline, CDR1 SGHTS and CDR2 YDEGEE. This CDR3 spans 16 amino acids. V dropped 4 bases and J dropped 8; count of bases not matched to a gene: 15.

This chain uses TRBV28 with TRBJ2-5; 7 nucleotides align to TRBD1. The CDR3 spans 14 residues. CDR1 is MDHEN and CDR2 is SYDVKM in the germline V gene. The J segment lost 1 base and the V segment lost 10 bases, leaving 9 bases of the junction unmatched. CDR3 DNA sequence: TGTGCCACCTGGGGACAGACCCGCCAAGAGACCCAGTACTTC. Translation gives CATWGQTRQETQYF.

V gene TRBV7-2 combines with J gene TRBJ2-7; weak D call: TRBD1 (6 bases). CDR1 and CDR2 (germline): SGHTA, FQGNSA. Trimming stripped 5 bases from V and 0 bases from J, with 14 bases between. This CDR3 contains 15 residues. This CDR3 reads CASSDSGVASYEQYF. Here the CDR3 DNA reads TGTGCCAGCAGCGATTCAGGGGTGGCCTCCTACGAGCAGTACTTC.

The V call is TRBV6-2 or TRBV6-3, the J call TRBJ2-2, with 7 nucleotides matching TRBD2. V gave up 5 bases and J gave up 9 bases; unmatched junction bases: 21. The V gene's germline CDR1 is MNHEY and CDR2 SVGEGT. The CDR3 spans 18 residues. The CDR3 coding sequence is TGTGCCAGCAGTAAAACGGGAGGACCGATGGTGGGGGTCCGGGAGCTGTTTTTT. Translating it yields CASSKTGGPMVGVRELFF.

The rearrangement uses TRBV5-6 and TRBJ2-2; tentatively, D is TRBD2 (6 bases). Germline V gene lookup returns CDR1 SGHDT and CDR2 YYEEEE. Trimming shortened V by 4 bases and J by 1 base, and 14 bases separated the two germline ends. CDR3 size: 16 residues. CDR3 loop: CASSPGGPMNTGELFF. CDR3 nucleotide sequence: TGTGCCAGCAGCCCCGGGGGTCCAATGAACACCGGGGAGCTGTTTTTT.

J is TRBJ1-4 and V is TRBV28; TRBD1 agrees at 11 bases. From germline, CDR1 is MDHEN and CDR2 SYDVKM. J lost 8 bases, V lost 8 bases, and 4 bases had no gene match. CDR3 size: 13 residues. This CDR3 is CASFRDRGEKLFF. In nucleotides, the CDR3 is TGTGCCAGCTTCCGGGACAGGGGGGAAAAACTGTTTTTT.

The chain uses TRBV9 and TRBJ2-2; 7 bases align to TRBD1. Germline CDR1 reads SGDLS; CDR2 reads YYNGEE. The CDR3 has 16 amino acids. V trimming: 4 bases; J trimming: 1 base; junction bases outside the gene matches: 7. Here the CDR3 DNA reads TGTGCCAGCAGCAGACACAGGGGAGTGAACACCGGGGAGCTGTTTTTT. It encodes CASSRHRGVNTGELFF.

This clone was recorded once. V and J are TRBV10-3 and TRBJ2-3; a weak D match, TRBD2 (6 bases). The CDR3 totals 15 residues. CDR1 is ENHRY, CDR2 SYGVKD, per germline. V lost 4 bases and J 0 bases, leaving 11 bases between the germline ends. The CDR3 DNA follows: TGTGCCATCAGTGCCGGGACTGTTAGCACAGATACGCAGTATTTT. Protein sequence: CAISAGTVSTDTQYF.

The chain is built from TRBV5-1 and TRBJ2-2; D is ambiguous. V was pared by 1 base and J by 7 bases, with 14 bases between. The CDR3 is 15 amino acids. Germline lookup yields CDR1 SGHRS and CDR2 YFSETQ. CDR3 region: CASSLWYTNGGELFF. The DNA for the CDR3 is TGCGCCAGCAGCTTGTGGTACACTAACGGCGGGGAGCTGTTTTTT.

The chain joins TRBV28 to TRBJ1-2; D call uncertain. The CDR3 contains 13 residues. Trimming pared 3 bases from V and 4 bases from J, leaving 9 bases between. Germline lookup yields CDR1 MDHEN and CDR2 SYDVKM. CDR3 loop: CASSLVRFYGYTF. Here the CDR3 DNA reads TGTGCCAGCAGTTTGGTACGGTTCTATGGCTACACCTTC.

This clone was counted a single time. This chain links TRBV21-1 with TRBJ2-3; the table's D call, TRBD1, has no DNA check behind it. TRBV21-1 is a pseudogene. CDR3 length equals 17 residues. The CDR3 nucleotides read TGTGCCAGCAGCAACCCCCTGGACAGGGGAGGGACAGATACGCAGTATTTT. This gives the protein CASSNPLDRGGTDTQYF.

In regard to this clone: The junction departs from germline at one end; a sequencing error may be responsible. V gene TRBV5-1 combines with J gene TRBJ2-1, with 11 bases aligning to TRBD2. Germline lookup yields CDR1 SGHRS and CDR2 YFSETQ. This CDR3 contains 15 residues. The CDR3 sequence is CASCLTSGAYNEQFF. CDR3 DNA sequence: TGCGCCAGCTGCTTGACTAGCGGGGCTTACAATGAGCAGTTCTTC.